This T cell receptor (beta chain) was recorded in a study of shared clonotypes between healthy human individuals. At the level of the study: Researchers assigned three CD4 naive, three CD4 memory, two CD8 naive and one CD8 memory plate to each donor.

Deletions cut 3 bases from V and 7 bases from J, with 16 bases between. CDR1 is SNHLY, CDR2 FYNNEI, per germline. The CDR3 contains 16 residues. Measured with immunoSEQ multiplex PCR; TCRdb has only the in-frame clones, and not every one. The sample contains roughly 2,500,000 clones, roughly 93% of which appear only once. Sequenced input: naive CD4+ T cells from PBMCs. The subset is: CD45RA+ positively selected. This rearrangement joins TRBV2 to TRBJ2-6, with a weak D call TRBD1 (6 bases). The sequence was obtained from a young man in good health. Some clones in this sample may be carry-over from other donors' samples. The CDR3 DNA follows: TGTGCCAGCAGTGAGAGACCCCCCAGGGGAGCCAACGTCCTGACTTTC. Its protein product is CASSERPPRGANVLTF.